This is a list of T cell receptor beta chains from one sample in a study of blood T cell repertoires in COVID-19. Assay used: immunoSEQ multiplex PCR; TCRdb lists only in-frame clones, some missing. The sample lists under 250,000 clones; about 87% were seen once. Material for sequencing was peripheral blood. These receptors originate from a man aged 30 to 45 with COVID-19, enrolled during active disease. The CDR3 runs from the conserved cysteine through the conserved F or W. The D gene is left open where the match is weak. Size is stated for part of the rows, as once, few or many counts, or as a class when the clone is expanded.

D gene,V gene,CDR3 length,clone size,J gene,CDR3 DNA,CDR3 protein
.,TRBV7-3,14,.,TRBJ2-2,TGTGCCAGCAGCTTATCACAGCACACCGGGGAGCTGTTTTTT,CASSLSQHTGELFF
.,TRBV30,11,.,TRBJ1-3,TGTGCCTGGAGTAGGGACAACGCCATATATTTT,CAWSRDNAIYF
.,TRBV12-3/TRBV12-4,13,.,TRBJ1-2,TGTGCCAGCAGTTTTGGGGGGAATGGAGGCTACACCTTC,CASSFGGNGGYTF
TRBD1,TRBV12-5,13,.,TRBJ2-1,TGTGCTAGTGGCTCGGACAGGGTCAATGAGCAGTTCTTC,CASGSDRVNEQFF
.,TRBV19,15,few,TRBJ1-5,TGTGCCAGTAGTATGTTCGGAGGGAGCAATCAGCCCCAGCATTTT,CASSMFGGSNQPQHF
TRBD1,TRBV7-2,16,.,TRBJ1-2,TGTGCCAGCAGCTCGAACAGGGGGGACTTTAACTATGGCTACACCTTC,CASSSNRGDFNYGYTF
TRBD2,TRBV2,17,.,TRBJ2-1,TGTGCCAGCAGTCGAGCTTGGACTAGCGGGAGAGGCAATGAGCAGTTCTTC,CASSRAWTSGRGNEQFF
.,TRBV28,13,once,TRBJ1-1,TGTGCCAGCAGGGGACACGAGAACACTGAAGCTTTCTTT,CASRGHENTEAFF
.,TRBV12-2,17,many,TRBJ2-1,TGTGCAAGTCGCTTCCTAGCGGCCGGCAGCTCCTACAATGAGCAGTTCTTC,CASRFLAAGSSYNEQFF
.,TRBV7-3,15,.,TRBJ2-5,TGTGCCAGCAGCTTAATAGGCGGGGACCAAGAGACCCAGTACTTC,CASSLIGGDQETQYF
TRBD1,TRBV5-6,16,.,TRBJ1-6,TGTGCCAGCAGCTTGGACAGGGGACCCTATAATTCACCCCTCCACTTT,CASSLDRGPYNSPLHF
TRBD1,TRBV28,17,.,TRBJ1-2,TGTGCCAGCATTTCGACAGGGGGAGGCGCTCCTAACTATGGCTACACCTTC,CASISTGGGAPNYGYTF
TRBD2,TRBV19,15,few,TRBJ2-7,TGTGCCAGTAGTAATACCGGGGGGACCACCTACGAGCAGTACTTC,CASSNTGGTTYEQYF
.,TRBV10-3,13,.,TRBJ2-1,TGTGCCATCATCGGTGATAGCTACAATGAGCAGTTCTTC,CAIIGDSYNEQFF
TRBD2,TRBV7-9,15,.,TRBJ2-3,TGTGCCAGCAGCTCGCTAGCGGCCAGCACAGATACGCAGTATTTT,CASSSLAASTDTQYF
TRBD1,TRBV4-3,17,.,TRBJ1-1,TGCGCCAGCAGCCAAGGCGGGACAGGGGACCGAGGTACTGAAGCTTTCTTT,CASSQGGTGDRGTEAFF
TRBD1,TRBV7-3,15,.,TRBJ2-1,TGTGCCAGCAGCTCCCTCCTCGGACAGGGAGGAGAGCAGTTCTTC,CASSSLLGQGGEQFF
TRBD1,TRBV5-4,16,.,TRBJ2-7,TGTGCCAGCAGCTCCGGGACAGGGAGTAATCCCTACGAGCAGTACTTC,CASSSGTGSNPYEQYF